This is a list of T cell receptor beta chains from one sample in a study of T cell responses to AZD1222 COVID-19 vaccine. Sequencing was performed with immunoSEQ multiplex PCR; in TCRdb, only in-frame clones are kept and a portion is missing. In the table there are approximately 140,000 clones, just over 90% of which are singletons. Here the sequenced sample was peripheral blood, taken on day 0 of AZD1222 vaccination. The origin of the receptors is an adult in good health. CDR3s include the opening cysteine and the closing phenylalanine or tryptophan. D genes are given only for firm matches. Clone size is shown for a subset of rows, as once, few, many or a class of expanded clone.

>.|TRBJ2-1|TRBV3-1/TRBV3-2|.
CASSHYGGKGVNEQFF
TGTGCCAGCAGCCATTACGGGGGCAAGGGGGTGAATGAGCAGTTCTTC
>.|TRBJ2-1|TRBV29-1|.
CSVITGRGWGEQFF
TGCAGCGTTATCACAGGGAGGGGTTGGGGTGAGCAGTTCTTC
>.|TRBJ1-3|TRBV7-2|.
CASRRLTGHLSGNTIYF
TGTGCCAGCAGGCGCTTAACGGGACACCTCTCTGGAAACACCATATATTTT
>.|TRBJ2-7|TRBV5-1|TRBD2
CASSPGLAVTYEQYF
TGCGCCAGCAGCCCGGGACTAGCGGTAACCTACGAGCAGTACTTC
>.|TRBJ2-2|TRBV7-9|TRBD1
CASSLGDRSGELFF
TGTGCCAGCAGCTTAGGGGACAGGTCCGGGGAGCTGTTTTTT
>.|TRBJ1-5|TRBV6-2/TRBV6-3|.
CASSQGQPQHF
TGTGCCAGCAGCCAGGGACAGCCCCAGCATTTT
>.|TRBJ1-3|TRBV9|.
CASSVVPAGDGNTIYF
TGTGCCAGCAGCGTAGTCCCGGCAGGGGACGGAAACACCATATATTTT
>.|TRBJ2-5|TRBV5-1|.
CASSNGQQLQETQYF
TGCGCCAGCAGCAACGGACAGCAACTTCAAGAGACCCAGTACTTC
>once|TRBJ2-1|TRBV25-1|.
CASSGSTSRLYNEQFF
TGTGCCAGCAGTGGTAGTACTAGTCGCCTCTACAATGAGCAGTTCTTC
>.|TRBJ1-2|TRBV27|.
CASSLSGSFYGYTF
TGTGCCAGCAGTTTATCGGGCAGTTTCTATGGCTACACCTTC
>.|TRBJ2-2|TRBV18|.
CASSPIATNTGELFF
TGTGCCAGCTCACCAATAGCGACGAACACCGGGGAGCTGTTTTTT
>few|TRBJ2-1|TRBV7-2|TRBD1
CASSLVGPGQGARNEQFF
TGTGCCAGCAGCTTAGTAGGGCCGGGACAGGGGGCGCGAAATGAGCAGTTCTTC
>.|TRBJ1-4|TRBV15|.
CATSRDREPLKLFF
TGTGCCACCAGCAGAGATCGTGAACCCCTAAAACTGTTTTTT
>.|TRBJ2-7|TRBV7-2|TRBD2
CASSFGLAVSYEQYF
TGTGCCAGCAGCTTTGGACTAGCGGTTTCCTACGAGCAGTACTTC
>.|TRBJ1-2|TRBV7-3|.
CASSQDRNYGYTF
TGTGCCAGCAGCCAAGACAGGAACTATGGCTACACCTTC
>.|TRBJ2-3|TRBV10-3|TRBD2
CAIRHTSGSTDTQYF
TGTGCCATCAGACATACTAGCGGGAGCACAGATACGCAGTATTTT
>.|TRBJ1-3|TRBV9|.
CASSPPSSGNTIYF
TGTGCCAGCAGCCCACCATCGTCTGGAAACACCATATATTTT
>.|TRBJ1-6|TRBV6-5|.
CASSYDGSYNSPLHF
TGTGCCAGCAGTTACGACGGCTCCTATAATTCACCCCTCCACTTT
>once|TRBJ2-5|TRBV9|.
CASSSPGVAETQYF
TGTGCCAGCAGCTCCCCAGGAGTGGCAGAGACCCAGTACTTC
>.|TRBJ1-2|TRBV19|TRBD1
CASLARGREHYGYTF
TGTGCCAGTCTGGCCAGGGGGCGCGAACACTATGGCTACACCTTC